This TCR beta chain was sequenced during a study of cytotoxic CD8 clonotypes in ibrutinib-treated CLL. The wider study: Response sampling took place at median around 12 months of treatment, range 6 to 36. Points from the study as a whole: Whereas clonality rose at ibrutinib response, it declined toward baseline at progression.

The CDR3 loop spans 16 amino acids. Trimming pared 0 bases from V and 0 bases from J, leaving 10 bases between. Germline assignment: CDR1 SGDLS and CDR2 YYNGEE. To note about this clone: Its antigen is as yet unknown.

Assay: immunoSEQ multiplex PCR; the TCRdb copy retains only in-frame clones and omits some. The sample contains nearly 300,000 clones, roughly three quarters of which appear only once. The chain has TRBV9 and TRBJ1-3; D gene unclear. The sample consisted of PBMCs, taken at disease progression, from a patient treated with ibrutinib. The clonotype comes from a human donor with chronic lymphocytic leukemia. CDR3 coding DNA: TGTGCCAGCAGCGTAGAGGAAGGAAGCTCTGGAAACACCATATATTTT. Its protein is CASSVEEGSSGNTIYF.